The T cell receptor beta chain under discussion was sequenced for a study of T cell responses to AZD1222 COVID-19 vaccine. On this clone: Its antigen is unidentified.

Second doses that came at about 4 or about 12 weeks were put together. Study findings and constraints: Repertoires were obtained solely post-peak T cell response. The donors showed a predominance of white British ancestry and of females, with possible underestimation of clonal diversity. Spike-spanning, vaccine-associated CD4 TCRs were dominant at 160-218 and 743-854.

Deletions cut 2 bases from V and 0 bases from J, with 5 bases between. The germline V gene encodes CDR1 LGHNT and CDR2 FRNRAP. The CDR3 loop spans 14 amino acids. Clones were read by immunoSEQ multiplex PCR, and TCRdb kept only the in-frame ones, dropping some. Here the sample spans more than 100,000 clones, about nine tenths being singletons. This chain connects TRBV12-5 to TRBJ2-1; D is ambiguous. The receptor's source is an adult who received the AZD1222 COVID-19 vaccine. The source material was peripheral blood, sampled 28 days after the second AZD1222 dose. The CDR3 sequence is CASGLPNSYNEQFF. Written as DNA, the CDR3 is TGTGCTAGTGGTTTGCCGAACTCCTACAATGAGCAGTTCTTC. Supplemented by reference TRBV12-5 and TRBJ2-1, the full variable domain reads DARVTQTPRHKVTEMGQEVTMRCQPILGHNTVFWYRQTMMQGLELLAYFRNRAPLDDSGMPKDRFSAEMPDATLATLKIQPSEPRDSAVYFCASGLPNSYNEQFFGPGTRLTVL.